This T cell receptor (beta chain) was found in a study of T-cell memory formation after mild COVID-19. The table lists this clonotype with a few counts. The V gene end was trimmed by 5 bases and the J gene end by 4 bases; junction bases not matched to a gene: 7. This CDR3 spans 15 amino acids. Germline values: CDR1 SGDLS, CDR2 YYNGEE. 5'RACE with constant-segment primers built TCRalpha and TCRbeta cDNA libraries with UMIs. TCRdb ran MiXCR on the 5' RACE reads and lists one entry per CDR3 protein. The sample shows some 160,000 distinct CDR3 sequences, about 28% of them seen only once. This TCR came from an adult woman who had mild COVID-19 (a few samples of this study predate the infection). Cell type and time point are not known. Sample: PBMCs or a T cell subset sorted from them (not recorded which). The chain uses TRBV9 and TRBJ2-3; the match to TRBD2 covers 10 bases. The CDR3 DNA follows: TGTGCCAGCAGTACTAGCGGGACTGGCGCAGATACGCAGTATTTT. Amino acid sequence: CASSTSGTGADTQYF.